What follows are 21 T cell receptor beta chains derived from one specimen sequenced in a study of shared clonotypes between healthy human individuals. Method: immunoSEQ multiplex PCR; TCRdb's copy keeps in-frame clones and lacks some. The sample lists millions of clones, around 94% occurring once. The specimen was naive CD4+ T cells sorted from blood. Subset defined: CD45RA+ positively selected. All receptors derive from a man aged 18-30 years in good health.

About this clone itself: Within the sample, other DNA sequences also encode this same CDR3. The CDR3 DNA reads as TGCGCCAGCAGCTTAGCTAGCGGGAACTCCTACGAGCAGTACTTC. This encodes CASSLASGNSYEQYF. The V call is TRBV5-1, the J call TRBJ2-7; 9 nucleotides agree with TRBD2. Germline values: CDR1 SGHRS, CDR2 YFSETQ. This CDR3 comprises 15 residues. Losses at the gene ends were 2 bases for V and 0 bases for J; bases not matched to a gene: 3.

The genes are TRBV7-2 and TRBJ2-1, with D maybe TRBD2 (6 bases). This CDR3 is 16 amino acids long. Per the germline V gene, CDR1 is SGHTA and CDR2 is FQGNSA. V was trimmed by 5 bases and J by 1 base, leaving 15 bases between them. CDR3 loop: CASSTQGGVSYNEQFF. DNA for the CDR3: TGTGCCAGCAGCACCCAGGGCGGGGTATCCTACAATGAGCAGTTCTTC.

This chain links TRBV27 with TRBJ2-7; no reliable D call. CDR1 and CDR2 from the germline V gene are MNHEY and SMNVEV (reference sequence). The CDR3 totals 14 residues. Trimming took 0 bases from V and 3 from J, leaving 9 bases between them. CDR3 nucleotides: TGTGCCAGCAGTTTATCCAGGTCTGACTACGAGCAGTACTTC. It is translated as CASSLSRSDYEQYF.

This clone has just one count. As DNA, the CDR3 is TGTGCCACCAGCAGAGATGATTGGGGGGGACAGGAGAACACTGAAGCTTTCTTT. Encoded protein: CATSRDDWGGQENTEAFF. The chain recombines TRBV15 with TRBJ1-1, with TRBD1 matching over 8 bases. Germline CDR1 and CDR2: LNHNV and YYDKDF (reference sequence). This CDR3 is built from 18 residues. Losses at the gene ends were 0 bases for V and 1 base for J; bases not matched to a gene: 10. The whole variable domain, remainder taken from reference TRBV15 and TRBJ1-1, is DAMVIQNPRYQVTQFGKPVTLSCSQTLNHNVMYWYQQKSSQAPKLLFHYYDKDFNNEADTPDNFQSRRPNTSFCFLDIRSPGLGDTAMYLCATSRDDWGGQENTEAFFGQGTRLTVV.

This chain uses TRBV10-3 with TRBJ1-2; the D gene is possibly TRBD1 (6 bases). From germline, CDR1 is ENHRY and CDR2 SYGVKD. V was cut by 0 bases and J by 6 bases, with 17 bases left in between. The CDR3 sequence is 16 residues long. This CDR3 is CAISESMGGAADGYTF. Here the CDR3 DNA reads TGTGCCATCAGTGAGTCGATGGGGGGCGCGGCGGATGGCTACACCTTC.

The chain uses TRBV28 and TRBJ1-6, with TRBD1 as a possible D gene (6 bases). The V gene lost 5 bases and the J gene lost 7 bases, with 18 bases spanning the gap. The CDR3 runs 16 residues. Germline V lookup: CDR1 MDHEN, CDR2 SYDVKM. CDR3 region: CASSDGAGAGNSPLHF. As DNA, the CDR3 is TGTGCCAGCAGTGACGGCGCGGGGGCCGGAAATTCACCCCTCCACTTT.

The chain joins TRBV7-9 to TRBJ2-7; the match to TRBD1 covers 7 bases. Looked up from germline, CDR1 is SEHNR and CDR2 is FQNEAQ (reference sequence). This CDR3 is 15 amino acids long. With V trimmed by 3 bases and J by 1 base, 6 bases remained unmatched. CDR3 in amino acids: CASSFGTVASYEQYF. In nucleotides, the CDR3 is TGTGCCAGCAGCTTTGGGACAGTGGCTTCCTACGAGCAGTACTTC.

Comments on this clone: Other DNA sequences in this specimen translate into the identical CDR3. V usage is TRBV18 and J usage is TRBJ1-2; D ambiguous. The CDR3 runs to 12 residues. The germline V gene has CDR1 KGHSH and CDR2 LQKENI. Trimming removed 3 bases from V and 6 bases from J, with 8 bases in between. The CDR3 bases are TGTGCCAGCTCACCGAGAGGGAATGGCTACACCTTC. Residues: CASSPRGNGYTF.

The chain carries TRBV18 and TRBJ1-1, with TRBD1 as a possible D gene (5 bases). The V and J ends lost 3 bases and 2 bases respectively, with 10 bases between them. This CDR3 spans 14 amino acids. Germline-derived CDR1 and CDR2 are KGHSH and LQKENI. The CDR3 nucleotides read TGTGCCAGCTCACCGGAACAGGTTAACACTGAAGCTTTCTTT. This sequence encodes CASSPEQVNTEAFF.

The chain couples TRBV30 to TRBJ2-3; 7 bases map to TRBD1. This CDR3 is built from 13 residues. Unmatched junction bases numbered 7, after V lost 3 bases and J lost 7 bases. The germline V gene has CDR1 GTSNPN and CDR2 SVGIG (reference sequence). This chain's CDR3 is CAWSATGEYTQYF. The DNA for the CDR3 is TGTGCCTGGAGCGCTACAGGGGAATATACGCAGTATTTT.

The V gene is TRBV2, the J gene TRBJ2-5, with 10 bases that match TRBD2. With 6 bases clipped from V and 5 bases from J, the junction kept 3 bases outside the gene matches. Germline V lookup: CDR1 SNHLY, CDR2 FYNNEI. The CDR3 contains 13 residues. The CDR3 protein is CASREGLAETQYF. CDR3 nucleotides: TGTGCCAGCAGGGAGGGACTAGCGGAGACCCAGTACTTC.

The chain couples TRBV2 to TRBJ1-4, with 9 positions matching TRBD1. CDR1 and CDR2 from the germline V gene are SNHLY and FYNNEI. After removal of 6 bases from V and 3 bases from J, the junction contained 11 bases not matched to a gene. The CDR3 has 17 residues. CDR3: CASRRTGEFFPNEKLFF. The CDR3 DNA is TGTGCCAGCAGGAGGACAGGGGAATTTTTCCCTAATGAAAAACTGTTTTTT. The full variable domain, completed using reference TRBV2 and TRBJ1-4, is EPEVTQTPSHQVTQMGQEVILRCVPISNHLYFYWYRQILGQKVEFLVSFYNNEISEKSEIFDDQFSVERPDGSNFTLKIRSTKLEDSAMYFCASRRTGEFFPNEKLFFGSGTQLSVL.

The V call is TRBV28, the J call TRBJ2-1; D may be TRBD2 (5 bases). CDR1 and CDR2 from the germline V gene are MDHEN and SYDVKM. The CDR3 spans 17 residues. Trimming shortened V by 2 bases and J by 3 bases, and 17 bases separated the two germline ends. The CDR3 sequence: CASSLTPTGKGYNEQFF. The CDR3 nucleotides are TGTGCCAGCAGTTTAACCCCTACGGGGAAAGGCTACAATGAGCAGTTCTTC.

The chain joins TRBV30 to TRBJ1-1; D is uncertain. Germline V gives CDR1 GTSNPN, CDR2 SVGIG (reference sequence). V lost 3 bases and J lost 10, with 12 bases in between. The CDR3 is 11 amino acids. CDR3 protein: CAWRLRYSAFF. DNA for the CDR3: TGTGCCTGGAGACTTCGGTACTCAGCTTTCTTT. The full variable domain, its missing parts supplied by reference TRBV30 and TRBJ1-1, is SQTIHQWPATLVQPVGSPLSLECTVEGTSNPNLYWYRQAAGRGLQLLFYSVGIGQISSEVPQNLSASRPQDRQFILSSKKLLLSDSGFYLCAWRLRYSAFFGQGTRLTVV.

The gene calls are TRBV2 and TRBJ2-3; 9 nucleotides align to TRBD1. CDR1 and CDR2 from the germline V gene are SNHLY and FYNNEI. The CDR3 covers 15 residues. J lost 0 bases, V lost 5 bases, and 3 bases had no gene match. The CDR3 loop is CASSQGQGSTDTQYF. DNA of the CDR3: TGTGCCAGCAGTCAGGGACAGGGAAGCACAGATACGCAGTATTTT.

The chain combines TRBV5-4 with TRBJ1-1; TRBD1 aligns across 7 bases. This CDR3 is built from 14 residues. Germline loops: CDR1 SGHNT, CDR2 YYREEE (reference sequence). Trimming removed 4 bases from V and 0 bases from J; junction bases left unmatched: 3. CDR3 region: CASSPDRVNTEAFF. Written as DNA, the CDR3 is TGTGCCAGCAGCCCCGACAGGGTGAACACTGAAGCTTTCTTT.

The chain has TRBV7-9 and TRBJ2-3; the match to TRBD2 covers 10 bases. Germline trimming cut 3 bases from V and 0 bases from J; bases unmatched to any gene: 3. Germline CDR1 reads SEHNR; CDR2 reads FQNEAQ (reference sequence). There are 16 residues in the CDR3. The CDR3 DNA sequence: TGTGCCAGCAGCTTCAGGACTAGCGGAAGCACAGATACGCAGTATTTT. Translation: CASSFRTSGSTDTQYF.

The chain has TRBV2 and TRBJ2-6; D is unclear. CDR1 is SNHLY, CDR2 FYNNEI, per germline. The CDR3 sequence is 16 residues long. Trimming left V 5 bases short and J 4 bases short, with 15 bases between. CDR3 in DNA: TGTGCCAGCAGTCCGACGACCGGATCAGGGGCCAACGTCCTGACTTTC. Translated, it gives CASSPTTGSGANVLTF. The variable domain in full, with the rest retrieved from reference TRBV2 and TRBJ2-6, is EPEVTQTPSHQVTQMGQEVILRCVPISNHLYFYWYRQILGQKVEFLVSFYNNEISEKSEIFDDQFSVERPDGSNFTLKIRSTKLEDSAMYFCASSPTTGSGANVLTFGAGSRLTVL.

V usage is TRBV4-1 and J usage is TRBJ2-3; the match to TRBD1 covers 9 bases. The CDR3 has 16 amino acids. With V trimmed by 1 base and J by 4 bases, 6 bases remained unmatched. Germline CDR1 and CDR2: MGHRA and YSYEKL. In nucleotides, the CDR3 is TGCGCCAGCAGCCAAGTCGGACAGGGGAGCCCAGATACGCAGTATTTT. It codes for CASSQVGQGSPDTQYF.

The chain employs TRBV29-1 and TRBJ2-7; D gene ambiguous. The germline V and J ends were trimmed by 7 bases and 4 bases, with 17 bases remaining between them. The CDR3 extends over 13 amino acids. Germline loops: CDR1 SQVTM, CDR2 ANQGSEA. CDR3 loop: CSARRPGGYEQYF. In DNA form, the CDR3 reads TGCAGCGCTCGCCGTCCCGGTGGGTACGAGCAGTACTTC.

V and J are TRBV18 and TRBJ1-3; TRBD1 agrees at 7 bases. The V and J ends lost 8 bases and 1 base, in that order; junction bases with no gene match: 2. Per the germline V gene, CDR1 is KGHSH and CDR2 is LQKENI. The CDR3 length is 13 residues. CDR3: CASQGQSGNTIYF. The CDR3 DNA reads TGTGCCAGCCAGGGACAGTCTGGAAACACCATATATTTT.